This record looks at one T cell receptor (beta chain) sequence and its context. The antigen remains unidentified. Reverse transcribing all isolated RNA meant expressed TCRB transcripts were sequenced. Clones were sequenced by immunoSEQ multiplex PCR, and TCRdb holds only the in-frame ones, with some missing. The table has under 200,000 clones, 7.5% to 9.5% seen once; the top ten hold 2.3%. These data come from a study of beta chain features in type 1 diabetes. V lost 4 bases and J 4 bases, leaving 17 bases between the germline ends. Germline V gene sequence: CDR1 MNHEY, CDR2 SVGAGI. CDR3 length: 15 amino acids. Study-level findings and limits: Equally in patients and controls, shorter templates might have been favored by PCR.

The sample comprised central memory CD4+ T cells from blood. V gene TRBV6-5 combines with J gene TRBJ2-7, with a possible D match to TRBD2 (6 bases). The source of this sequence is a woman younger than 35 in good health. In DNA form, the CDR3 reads TGTGCCAGCAGTTCCCGGACGGGAGACTCTTACGAGCAGTACTTC. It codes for CASSSRTGDSYEQYF.